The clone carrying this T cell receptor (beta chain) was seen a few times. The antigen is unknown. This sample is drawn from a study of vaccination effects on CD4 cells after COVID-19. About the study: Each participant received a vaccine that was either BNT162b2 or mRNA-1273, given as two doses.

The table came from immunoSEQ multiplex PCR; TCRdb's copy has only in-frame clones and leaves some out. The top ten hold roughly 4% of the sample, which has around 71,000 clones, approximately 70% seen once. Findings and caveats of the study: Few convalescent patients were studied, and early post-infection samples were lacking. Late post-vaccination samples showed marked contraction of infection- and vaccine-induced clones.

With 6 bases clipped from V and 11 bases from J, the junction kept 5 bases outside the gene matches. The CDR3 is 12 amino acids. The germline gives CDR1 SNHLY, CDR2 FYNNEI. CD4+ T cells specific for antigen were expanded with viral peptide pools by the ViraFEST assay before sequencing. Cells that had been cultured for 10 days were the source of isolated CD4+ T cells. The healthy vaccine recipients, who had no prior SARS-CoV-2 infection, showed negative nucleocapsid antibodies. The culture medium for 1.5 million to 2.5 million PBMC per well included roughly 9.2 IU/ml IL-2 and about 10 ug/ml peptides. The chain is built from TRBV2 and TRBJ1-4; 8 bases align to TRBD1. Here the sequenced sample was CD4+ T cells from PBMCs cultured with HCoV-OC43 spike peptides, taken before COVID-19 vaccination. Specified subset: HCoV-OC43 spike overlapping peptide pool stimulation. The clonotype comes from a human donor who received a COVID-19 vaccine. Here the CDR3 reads CASSRDRGKLFF. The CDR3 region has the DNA TGTGCCAGCAGCCGTGACAGGGGTAAACTGTTTTTT.